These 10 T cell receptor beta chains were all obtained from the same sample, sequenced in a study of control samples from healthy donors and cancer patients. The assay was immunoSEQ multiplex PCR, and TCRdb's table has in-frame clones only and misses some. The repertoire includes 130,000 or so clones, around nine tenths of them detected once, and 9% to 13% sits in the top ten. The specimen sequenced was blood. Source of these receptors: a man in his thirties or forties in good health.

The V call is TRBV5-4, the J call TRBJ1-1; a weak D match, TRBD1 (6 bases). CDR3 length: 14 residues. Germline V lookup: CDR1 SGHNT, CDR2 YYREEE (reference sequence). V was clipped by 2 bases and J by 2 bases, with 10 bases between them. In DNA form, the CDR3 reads TGTGCCAGCAGCTTAATACAGGGAAACACTGAAGCTTTCTTT. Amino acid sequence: CASSLIQGNTEAFF. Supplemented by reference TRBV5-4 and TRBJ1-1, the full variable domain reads ETGVTQSPTHLIKTRGQQVTLRCSSQSGHNTVSWYQQALGQGPQFIFQYYREEENGRGNFPPRFSGLQFPNYSSELNVNALELDDSALYLCASSLIQGNTEAFFGQGTRLTVV.

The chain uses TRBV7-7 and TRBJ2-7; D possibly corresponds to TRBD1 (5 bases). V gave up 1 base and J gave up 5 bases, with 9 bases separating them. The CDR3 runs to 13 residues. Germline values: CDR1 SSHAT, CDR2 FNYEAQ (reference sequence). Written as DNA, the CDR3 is TGTGCCAGCAGCTTAGGCAGGGCGGACGAGCAGTACTTC. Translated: CASSLGRADEQYF.

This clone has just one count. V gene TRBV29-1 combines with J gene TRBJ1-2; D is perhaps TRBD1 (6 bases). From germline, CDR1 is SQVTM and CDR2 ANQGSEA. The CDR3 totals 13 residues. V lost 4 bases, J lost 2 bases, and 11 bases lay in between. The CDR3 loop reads CSVVGAPNYGYTF. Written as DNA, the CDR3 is TGCAGCGTTGTGGGGGCCCCGAACTATGGCTACACCTTC.

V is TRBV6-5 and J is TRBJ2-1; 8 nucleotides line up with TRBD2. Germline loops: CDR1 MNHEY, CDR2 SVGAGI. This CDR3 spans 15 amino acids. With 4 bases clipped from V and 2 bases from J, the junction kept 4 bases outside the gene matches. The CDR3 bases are TGTGCCAGCAGTTTTACTAGCGGAACCTACAATGAGCAGTTCTTC. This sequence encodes CASSFTSGTYNEQFF.

The CDR3 coding sequence is TGTGCCATCAGTGAGGGTACACTTAACACCGGGGAGCTGTTTTTT. This codes for CAISEGTLNTGELFF. The V call is TRBV10-3, the J call TRBJ2-2; no definite D call. CDR3 length equals 15 residues. CDR1 ENHRY and CDR2 SYGVKD come from the germline V gene. Trimming cost V 2 bases and J 2 bases, with 9 bases left between them.

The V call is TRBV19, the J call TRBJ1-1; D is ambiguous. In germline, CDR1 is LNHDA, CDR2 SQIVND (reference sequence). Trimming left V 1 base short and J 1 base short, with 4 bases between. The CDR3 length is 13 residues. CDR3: CASSIGSNTEAFF. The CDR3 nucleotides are TGTGCCAGTAGTATAGGATCGAACACTGAAGCTTTCTTT.

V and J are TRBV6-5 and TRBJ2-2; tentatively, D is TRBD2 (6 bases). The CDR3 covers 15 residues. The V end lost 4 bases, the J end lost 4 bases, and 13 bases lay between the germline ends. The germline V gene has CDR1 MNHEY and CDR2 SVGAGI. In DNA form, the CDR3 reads TGTGCCAGCAGTTTCGGGACTCCCTCCACCGGGGAGCTGTTTTTT. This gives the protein CASSFGTPSTGELFF.

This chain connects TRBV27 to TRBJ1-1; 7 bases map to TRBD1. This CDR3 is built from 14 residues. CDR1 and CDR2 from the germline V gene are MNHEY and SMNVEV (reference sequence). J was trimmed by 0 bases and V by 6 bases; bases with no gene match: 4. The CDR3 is CASSTGTVNTEAFF. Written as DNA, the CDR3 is TGTGCCAGCAGCACCGGGACAGTGAACACTGAAGCTTTCTTT.

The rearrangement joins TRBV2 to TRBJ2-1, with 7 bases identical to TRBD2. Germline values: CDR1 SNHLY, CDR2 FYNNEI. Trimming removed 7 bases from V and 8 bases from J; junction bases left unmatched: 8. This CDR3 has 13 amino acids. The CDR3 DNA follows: TGTGCCAGCAATGTCGGGGGAGGGGATGAGCAGTTCTTC. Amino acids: CASNVGGGDEQFF.

The CDR3: CASLSSNTNYGYTF. CDR3 DNA sequence: TGTGCCAGCCTAAGTTCCAACACTAACTATGGCTACACCTTC. V gene TRBV2 combines with J gene TRBJ1-2; D is unclear. Trimming took 8 bases from V and 0 from J, leaving 13 bases between them. Looked up from germline, CDR1 is SNHLY and CDR2 is FYNNEI. The CDR3 is 14 residues long.